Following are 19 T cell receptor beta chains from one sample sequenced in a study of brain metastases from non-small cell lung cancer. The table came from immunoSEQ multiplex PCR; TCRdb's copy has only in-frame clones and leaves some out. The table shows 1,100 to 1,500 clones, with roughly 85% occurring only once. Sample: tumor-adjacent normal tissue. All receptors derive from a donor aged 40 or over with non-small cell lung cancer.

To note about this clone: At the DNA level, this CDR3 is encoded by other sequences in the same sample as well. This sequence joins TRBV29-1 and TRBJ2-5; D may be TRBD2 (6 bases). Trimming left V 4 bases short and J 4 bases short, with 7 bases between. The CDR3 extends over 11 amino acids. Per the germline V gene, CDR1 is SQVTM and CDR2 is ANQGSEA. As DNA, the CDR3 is TGCAGCGTTGTTAGCGGAGAGACCCAGTACTTC. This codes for CSVVSGETQYF.

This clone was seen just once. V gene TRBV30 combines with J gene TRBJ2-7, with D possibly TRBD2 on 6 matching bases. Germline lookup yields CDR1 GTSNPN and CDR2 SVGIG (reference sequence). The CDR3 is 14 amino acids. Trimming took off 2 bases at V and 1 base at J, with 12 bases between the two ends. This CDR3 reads CAWSPGRTSYEQYF. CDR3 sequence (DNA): TGTGCCTGGAGTCCCGGGAGAACGTCCTACGAGCAGTACTTC.

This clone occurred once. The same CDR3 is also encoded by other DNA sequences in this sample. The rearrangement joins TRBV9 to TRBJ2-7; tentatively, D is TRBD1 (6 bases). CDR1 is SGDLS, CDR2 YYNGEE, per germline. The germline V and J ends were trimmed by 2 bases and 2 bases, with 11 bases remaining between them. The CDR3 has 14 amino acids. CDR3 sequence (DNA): TGTGCCAGCAGCGTGGGACAAGGGACCTACGAGCAGTACTTC. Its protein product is CASSVGQGTYEQYF.

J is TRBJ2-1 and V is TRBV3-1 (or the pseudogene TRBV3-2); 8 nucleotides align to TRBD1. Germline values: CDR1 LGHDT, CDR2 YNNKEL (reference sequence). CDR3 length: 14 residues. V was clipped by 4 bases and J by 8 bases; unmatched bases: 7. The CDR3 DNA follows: TGTGCCAGCAGCCCCTTGGACAGGGCCCATGAGCAGTTCTTC. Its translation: CASSPLDRAHEQFF.

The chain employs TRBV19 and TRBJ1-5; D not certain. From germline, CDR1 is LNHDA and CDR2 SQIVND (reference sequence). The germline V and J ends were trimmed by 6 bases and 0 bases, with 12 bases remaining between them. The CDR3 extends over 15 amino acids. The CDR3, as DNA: TGTGCCAGTAGCCTACAAGTAAATAGCAATCAGCCCCAGCATTTT. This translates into CASSLQVNSNQPQHF.

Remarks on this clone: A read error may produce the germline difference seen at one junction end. The CDR3 is CASSQVGQMVF. DNA for the CDR3: TGTGCCAGCAGCCAAGTGGGACAGATGGTCTTC. The chain combines TRBV3-1 (or the pseudogene TRBV3-2) with TRBJ2-1; 7 positions agree with TRBD1. The CDR3 length is 11 residues. Germline-derived CDR1 and CDR2 are LGHDT and YNNKEL (reference sequence).

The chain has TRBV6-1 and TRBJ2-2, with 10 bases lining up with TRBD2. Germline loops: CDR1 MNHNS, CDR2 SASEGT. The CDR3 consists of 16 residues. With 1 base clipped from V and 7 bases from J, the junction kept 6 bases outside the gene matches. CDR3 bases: TGTGCCAGCAGTGAAGACGCTAGCGGGAGACACGGGGAGCTGTTTTTT. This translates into CASSEDASGRHGELFF.

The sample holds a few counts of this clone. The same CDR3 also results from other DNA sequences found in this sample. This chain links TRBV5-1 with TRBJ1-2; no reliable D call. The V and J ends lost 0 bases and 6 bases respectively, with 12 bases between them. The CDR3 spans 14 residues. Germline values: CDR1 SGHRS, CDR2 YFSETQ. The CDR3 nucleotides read TGCGCCAGCAGCTTGGGGCCTTATTTCCATGGCTACACCTTC. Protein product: CASSLGPYFHGYTF. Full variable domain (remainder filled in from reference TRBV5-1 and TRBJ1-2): KAGVTQTPRYLIKTRGQQVTLSCSPISGHRSVSWYQQTPGQGLQFLFEYFSETQRNKGNFPGRFSGRQFSNSRSEMNVSTLELGDSALYLCASSLGPYFHGYTFGSGTRLTVV.

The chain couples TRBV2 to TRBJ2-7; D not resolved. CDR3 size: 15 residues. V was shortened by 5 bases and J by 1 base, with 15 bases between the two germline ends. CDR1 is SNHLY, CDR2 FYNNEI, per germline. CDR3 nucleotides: TGTGCCAGCAGTTTTAACGCGGACGGTTCCTACGAGCAGTACTTC. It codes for CASSFNADGSYEQYF.

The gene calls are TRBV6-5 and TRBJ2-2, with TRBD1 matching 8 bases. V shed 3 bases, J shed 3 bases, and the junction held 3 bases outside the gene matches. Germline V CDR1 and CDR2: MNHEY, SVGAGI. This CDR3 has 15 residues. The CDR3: CASSYNRGDTGELFF. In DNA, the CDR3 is TGTGCCAGCAGTTATAACAGGGGGGACACCGGGGAGCTGTTTTTT.

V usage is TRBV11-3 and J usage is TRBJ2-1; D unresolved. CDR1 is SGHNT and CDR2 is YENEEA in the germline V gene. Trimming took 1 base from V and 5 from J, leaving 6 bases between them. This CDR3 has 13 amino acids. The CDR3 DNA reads TGTGCCAGCAGCTTAGGCCGGGACAATGAGCAGTTCTTC. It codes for CASSLGRDNEQFF.

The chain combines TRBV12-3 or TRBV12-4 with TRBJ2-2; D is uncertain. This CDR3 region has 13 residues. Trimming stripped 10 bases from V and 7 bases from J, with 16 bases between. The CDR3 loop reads CATRQVISGELFF. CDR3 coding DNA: TGTGCCACTAGGCAGGTCATCAGCGGGGAGCTGTTTTTT.

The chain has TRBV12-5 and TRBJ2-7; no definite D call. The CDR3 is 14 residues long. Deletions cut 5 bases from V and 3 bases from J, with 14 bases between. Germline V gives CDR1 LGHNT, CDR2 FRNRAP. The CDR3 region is CASGPSAGRYEQYF. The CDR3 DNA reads TGTGCTAGTGGTCCCTCGGCCGGTCGCTACGAGCAGTACTTC.

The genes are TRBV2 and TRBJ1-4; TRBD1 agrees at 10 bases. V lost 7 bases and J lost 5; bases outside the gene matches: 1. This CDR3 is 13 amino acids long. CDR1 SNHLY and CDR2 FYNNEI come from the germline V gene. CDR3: CASTTGGNEKLFF. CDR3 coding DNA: TGTGCCAGCACGACAGGGGGCAATGAAAAACTGTTTTTT.

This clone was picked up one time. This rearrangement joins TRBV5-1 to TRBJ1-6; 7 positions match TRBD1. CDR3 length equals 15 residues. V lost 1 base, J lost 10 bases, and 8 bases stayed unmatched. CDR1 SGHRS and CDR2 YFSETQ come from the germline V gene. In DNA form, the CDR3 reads TGCGCCAGCAGCTTGACTGGGCAGGGGGGATCACCCCTCCACTTT. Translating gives CASSLTGQGGSPLHF.

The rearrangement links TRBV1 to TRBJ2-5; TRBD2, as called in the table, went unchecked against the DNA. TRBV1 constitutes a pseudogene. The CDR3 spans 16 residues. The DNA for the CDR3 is TGCACCAGCAGGGGGGCTAGCGGGAGTAGGCGAGAGACCCAGTACTTC. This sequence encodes CTSRGASGSRRETQYF.

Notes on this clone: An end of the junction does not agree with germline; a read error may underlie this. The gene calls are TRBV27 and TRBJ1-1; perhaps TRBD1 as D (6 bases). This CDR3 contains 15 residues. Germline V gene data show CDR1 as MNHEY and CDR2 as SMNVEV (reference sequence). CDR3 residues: CTSSLNSRGLTEAFF. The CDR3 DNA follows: TGTACCAGCAGTTTAAACTCCAGGGGACTCACTGAAGCTTTCTTT.

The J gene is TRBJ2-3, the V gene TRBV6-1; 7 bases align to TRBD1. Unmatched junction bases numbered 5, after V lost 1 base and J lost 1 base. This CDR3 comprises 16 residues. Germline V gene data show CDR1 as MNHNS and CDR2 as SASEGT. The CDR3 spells CASSEERGLGTDTQYF. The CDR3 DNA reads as TGTGCCAGCAGTGAAGAAAGGGGGCTCGGCACAGATACGCAGTATTTT.

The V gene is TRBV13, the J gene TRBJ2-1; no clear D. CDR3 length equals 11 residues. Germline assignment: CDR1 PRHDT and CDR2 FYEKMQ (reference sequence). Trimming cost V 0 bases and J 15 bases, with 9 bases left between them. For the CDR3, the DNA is TGTGCCAGCAGCTTAGGTCAACGGAGGTTCTTC. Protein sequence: CASSLGQRRFF.